This T cell receptor beta chain originates from a study of T cell responses to AZD1222 COVID-19 vaccine (TCRdb year 2021). Background on the whole study: A total of 230 to 250 trial participants underwent TCR sequencing, of whom around 200 received two doses of AZD1222 and some 25 received two doses of the MenACWY control vaccine. Trial participants were enrolled into age subgroups of 18-55, 56-69 and 70-plus years, which contained around 140, 26 and 57 TCR-sequenced participants, respectively. Broad study findings and their caveats: Epitopes outside the regions mutated in the B.1.351 and B.1.1.7 variants were reportedly recognized by nearly half of the unique spike-specific TCRs. Participants were mostly white British, with more females than males. The authors suggested clonal diversity may have been underestimated. In the small 56-69-year group, the increase in depth fell short of significance, most likely because of low power. The whole spike protein was spanned by vaccine-associated CD4 TCRs, and dominant responses were seen in regions 160-218 and 743-854. No day 14 peak-response samples were available, so repertoires were characterized only after the peak T cell response. Conclusions about previously exposed vaccinees were limited because only six AZD1222 recipients were SARS-CoV-2 seropositive at baseline. After two AZD1222 doses, both the breadth and the depth of spike-specific TCRs were significantly higher than at day 0 and than in MenACWY recipients.

The CDR3 regions of human TCRbeta chains were analyzed by immunosequencing. The authors processed their data as follows. Repertoire TCRs were checked for matches against a reference library of SARS-CoV-2-specific TCRs that had been generated using the MIRA antigen-specificity platform. Breadth was defined as the fraction of unique TCRs that were SARS-CoV-2-associated, and depth was defined as the fraction of total T cells that were SARS-CoV-2-associated. Each spike-specific TCR was assigned to its reactive spike region and to a CD4 or CD8 class using the MIRA data. Log10-transformed breadth and depth values were compared by one-way ANOVA with Sidak's multiple comparisons tests. The source is immuneACCESS, and TCRdb retained only in-frame sequences with V and J called. Part of the clones is not carried over; for the studies checked, unresolved V genes explain less than half of this, and the remainder is unexplained. V and J calls and clone size are given by that table; D and trimming were obtained from the DNA. Here the sample has hundreds of thousands of clones; 85% to 95% occur a single time. The top ten clones comprise roughly 0.99% of the sample.

A word on this clone: Its cognate antigen has yet to be identified. No much larger clone is present one base from it, and per-base qualities are unavailable.

The label giving this sample's time point can be read as: baseline before first vaccination. Read against the paper, the sample's treatment or condition label means: meningococcal conjugate vaccine given as trial control. Samples from vaccinated people were obtained from the UK trials COV001 and COV002, which included a single-blind randomized controlled phase 2/3 trial of AZD1222 (ChAdOx1 nCoV-19) in healthy adults. Trial participant PBMC samples were collected at day 0 and day 28 after the second dose for TCRbeta chain sequencing. CDR3 length: 14 amino acids, cysteine to phenylalanine. This entry keeps only the CDR3 DNA: 42 bases, framed from base 1. The germline V gene encodes CDR1 MDHEN and CDR2 SYDVKM. At the junction V is shortened by 0 bases and J by 1 base, with 6 bases in between.

The V and J segments used are TRBV28 and TRBJ1-1, with the D gene too uncertain to name. Sample: peripheral blood, taken on day 0 of MenACWY control vaccination. The receptor was isolated from an adult in good health. The DNA sequence is TGTGCCAGCAGTTTATGGGGAGGGAACACTGAAGCTTTCTTT. The translation is CASSLWGGNTEAFF. Here the CDR3 is joined to the reference TRBV28 and TRBJ1-1 genes, and the full variable domain is: DVKVTQSSRYLVKRTGEKVFLECVQDMDHENMFWYRQDPGLGLRLIYFSYDVKMKEKGDIPEGYSVSREKKERFSLILESASTNQTSMYLCASSLWGGNTEAFFGQGTRLTVV.